The 5 T cell receptor beta chains in this list originate from one sample, sequenced in a study of cytomegalovirus exposure and HLA in healthy donors. With 60 Vbeta and 13 Jbeta primers, the PCR was carried out. Sequenced by immunoSEQ multiplex PCR; TCRdb stores in-frame clones only, minus some. The repertoire holds more than 80,000 clones, approximately 80% seen once, with about 4% in the top ten. The sample taken for sequencing was PBMCs. The receptor source for this set is a woman aged 40 to 50 in good health and CMV-seropositive.

This clone was seen a few times. The genes are TRBV20-1 and TRBJ2-1; perhaps TRBD1 as D (5 bases). CDR3 size: 11 residues. Germline values: CDR1 DFQATT, CDR2 SNEGSKA (reference sequence). V lost 5 bases, J lost 6 bases, and 8 bases lay in between. The DNA of the CDR3 is TGCAGTGCTGGACACACCAATGAGCAGTTCTTC. As protein: CSAGHTNEQFF.

The chain links TRBV5-6 to TRBJ2-4; D unclear. CDR3 length: 13 residues. Germline lookup yields CDR1 SGHDT and CDR2 YYEEEE. Trimming stripped 2 bases from V and 6 bases from J, with 9 bases between. CDR3: CASSFGLVNIQYF. CDR3 DNA: TGTGCCAGCAGCTTTGGCCTCGTAAACATTCAGTACTTC.

This clone has just one count. The chain links TRBV27 to TRBJ1-5, with no clear D. The germline gives CDR1 MNHEY, CDR2 SMNVEV (reference sequence). The CDR3 extends over 14 amino acids. Trimming left V 3 bases short and J 3 bases short, with 9 bases between. CDR3 loop: CASSFQATNQPQHF. The CDR3 DNA is TGTGCCAGCAGTTTTCAGGCTACCAATCAGCCCCAGCATTTT.

J is TRBJ1-5 and V is TRBV2; D is unclear. The CDR3 has 17 residues. Trimming took 1 base from V and 0 from J, leaving 13 bases between them. From germline, CDR1 is SNHLY and CDR2 FYNNEI. The CDR3 DNA follows: TGTGCCAGCAGTGAAGGAGGAACCCCTTATAGCAATCAGCCCCAGCATTTT. Translating it yields CASSEGGTPYSNQPQHF.

V and J are TRBV6-5 and TRBJ2-3; tentatively, D is TRBD2 (5 bases). The CDR3 has 14 residues. Looked up from germline, CDR1 is MNHEY and CDR2 is SVGAGI. Between the trimmed V and J ends, which lost 8 bases and 0 bases, there was a span of 12 bases. In DNA, the CDR3 is TGTGCCAGCGGGCGAGGGAGAAGCACAGATACGCAGTATTTT. Translating gives CASGRGRSTDTQYF.